These T cell receptor beta chains were read from a single sample in a study of blood T cell repertoires in COVID-19. The assay was immunoSEQ multiplex PCR, and TCRdb's table has in-frame clones only and misses some. This table has about 84,000 clones, about 86% appearing once. The sequencing input was peripheral blood. These receptors all stem from a man older than 75 with active or convalescent COVID-19. CDR3s include the opening cysteine and the closing phenylalanine or tryptophan. Fields, in order: D gene, J gene, V gene, clone size, CDR3 DNA, CDR3 protein. A D gene is named only where the DNA matches it firmly. A row's size may be missing; if present it is once, few, many or a size class.

.	TRBJ1-6	TRBV2	.	TGTGCCAGCAGTGAAGATCCGGGGATATCTTCACCCCTCCACTTT	CASSEDPGISSPLHF
TRBD1	TRBJ1-2	TRBV5-5	.	TGTGCCAGCAGCCCGTTGGGACAGGGGCCTACCAACTATGGCTACACCTTC	CASSPLGQGPTNYGYTF
.	TRBJ2-7	TRBV27	.	TGTGCCAGCAGCCGCAGCGACAGGTCCTACGAGCAGTACTTC	CASSRSDRSYEQYF
TRBD2	TRBJ2-2	TRBV6-4	few	TGTGCCAGCAGTGACCGGACTAGCGGGAGGACCGCGAACACCGGGGAGCTGTTTTTT	CASSDRTSGRTANTGELFF
TRBD2	TRBJ2-3	TRBV14	.	TGTGCCAGCAGCCAGCTTAGCGGGAGCACAGATACGCAGTATTTT	CASSQLSGSTDTQYF
.	TRBJ1-2	TRBV6-1	.	TGTGCCAGCAGTCCTCGACAGGAATCGAATGGCTACACCTTC	CASSPRQESNGYTF
TRBD1	TRBJ2-5	TRBV5-1	.	TGCGCCAGCAGCTTTGAGGCAGGGGGCGAAGAGACCCAGTACTTC	CASSFEAGGEETQYF
.	TRBJ1-2	TRBV2	.	TGTGCCAGCACGGTGGGGGGGCTTGGTTCCAATTTTGGCTACACCTTC	CASTVGGLGSNFGYTF
.	TRBJ2-1	TRBV30	.	TGTGCCTGGAGATCAGGCCCCCATGGGAATGAGCAGTTCTTC	CAWRSGPHGNEQFF
TRBD1	TRBJ1-6	TRBV10-3	.	TGTGCCATCAGTGAGGAGACAGGGGGCCCAAATTCACCCCTCCACTTT	CAISEETGGPNSPLHF
.	TRBJ2-1	TRBV11-2	.	TGTGCCAGCAGCTTAGACAGGGGGGCCTACAATGAGCAGTTCTTC	CASSLDRGAYNEQFF
.	TRBJ2-3	TRBV9	once	TGTGCCAGCAGCTTGGGAGCGACCCGCACAGATACGCAGTATTTT	CASSLGATRTDTQYF
TRBD1	TRBJ1-3	TRBV27	.	TGTGCCAGCCAGGGGGCTGGAAACACCATATATTTT	CASQGAGNTIYF
.	TRBJ1-1	TRBV27	few	TGTGCCAGTCGTCAGGGGCGGAACACTGAAGCTTTCTTT	CASRQGRNTEAFF
.	TRBJ2-5	TRBV7-7	.	TGTGCCAGCAGCCCCTTGCGCGGGGATCAAGAGAGCCAGTACTTC	CASSPLRGDQESQYF
.	TRBJ1-2	TRBV6-5	.	TGTGCCAGCAGTTACTCGGGAGGGGTCAGCTATGGCTACACCTTC	CASSYSGGVSYGYTF
.	TRBJ2-7	TRBV6-6	.	TGTGCCAGCAGCCCCGGGTCTTTTTACGAGCAGTACTTC	CASSPGSFYEQYF
.	TRBJ1-5	TRBV7-9	.	TGTGCCAGCAGCTTTGGGACTAATAGCAATCAGCCCCAGCATTTT	CASSFGTNSNQPQHF
.	TRBJ1-5	TRBV6-5	.	TGTGCCAGCAGTCTTGATCTATATAGCAATCAGCCCCAGCATTTT	CASSLDLYSNQPQHF
.	TRBJ1-2	TRBV19	.	TGTGCCAGTAGTCCGAGGGGGACCGCTGGCTATGGCTACACCTTC	CASSPRGTAGYGYTF
TRBD1	TRBJ1-5	TRBV19	.	TGTGCCAGTAGCCAGGACAGGGGCTTTAGCAATCAGCCCCAGCATTTT	CASSQDRGFSNQPQHF
.	TRBJ1-2	TRBV2	.	TGTGCCAGCAGTGAAATGTCGGGGGTGGATGGCTACACCTTC	CASSEMSGVDGYTF
TRBD1	TRBJ1-5	TRBV5-1	once	TGCGCCAGCAGCTTGGAGGGGGCCGGGCAGCCCCAGCATTTT	CASSLEGAGQPQHF
TRBD1	TRBJ1-2	TRBV29-1	once	TGCAGCGTACAACAGGGGGCGCGAGGCTACACCTTC	CSVQQGARGYTF
.	TRBJ1-2	TRBV4-1	few	TGCGCCAGCAGCCACCCCCCTGGCAACTATGGCTACACCTTC	CASSHPPGNYGYTF
.	TRBJ2-7	TRBV5-1	once	TGCGCCAGCAGCTTGGTCGGGGTTTCCGAGCAGTACTTC	CASSLVGVSEQYF
TRBD1	TRBJ1-3	TRBV4-1	.	TGCGCCAGCAGCCGGCAGACAGGGAGTGGAAACACCATATATTTT	CASSRQTGSGNTIYF
TRBD2	TRBJ2-7	TRBV28	.	TGTGCCAGCCGCCCAGCGGGAGGGACCTACGAGCAGTACTTC	CASRPAGGTYEQYF
TRBD1	TRBJ2-6	TRBV5-8	few	TGTGCGGCGAGGGGGCGCGGGGCCAACGTCCTGACTTTC	CAARGRGANVLTF